These T cell receptor beta chains were read from a single sample in a study of cytomegalovirus exposure and HLA in healthy donors. Sequenced by immunoSEQ multiplex PCR; TCRdb stores in-frame clones only, minus some. The table shows approximately 120,000 clones, with roughly 93% occurring only once. The sample taken for sequencing was PBMCs. These receptors were taken from a woman younger than 35 in good health and CMV-seronegative. Each CDR3 is given with its conserved first and last residue. A D gene is named only where the DNA matches it firmly. Rows give clone size only sometimes, using once, few, many, or a class for an expanded clone.

>TRBJ2-1|TRBD2|.|TRBV4-1
TGCGCCAGCAGCCGCCGATTGCGGGGGGTCGACAATGAGCAGTTCTTC
CASSRRLRGVDNEQFF
>TRBJ2-3|TRBD2|.|TRBV9
TGTGCCAGCAGCGTAACTAGCGGGCCCACAGATACGCAGTATTTT
CASSVTSGPTDTQYF
>TRBJ2-1|.|.|TRBV11-3
TGTGCCAGCAGCTTATCGTTCGATGAGCAGTTCTTC
CASSLSFDEQFF
>TRBJ1-4|TRBD1|.|TRBV2
TGTGCCAGCAGCTTAGGACAGGGTGGGAAGAAACTGTTTTTT
CASSLGQGGKKLFF
>TRBJ2-7|.|.|TRBV5-6
TGTGCCAGCAGCTTGGAAGGGGCGGCCTACGAGCAGTACTTC
CASSLEGAAYEQYF
>TRBJ2-7|TRBD2|.|TRBV5-4
TGTGCCAGCAGCCCGGGACTAGCGGGAGTAGATGAGCAGTACTTC
CASSPGLAGVDEQYF
>TRBJ1-4|.|.|TRBV19
TGTGCCAGTAGTACCGACAGTCCCTATAATGAAAAACTGTTTTTT
CASSTDSPYNEKLFF
>TRBJ2-3|TRBD2|.|TRBV6-6
TGTGCCAGCAGTACCTCTAGCGGGGGGGCGGATACGCAGTATTTT
CASSTSSGGADTQYF
>TRBJ2-7|.|.|TRBV7-2
TGTGCCAGCAGTCAACTCGACGAGCAGTACTTC
CASSQLDEQYF
>TRBJ2-7|TRBD1|once|TRBV29-1
TGCAGCGTTATTCGTCGACAGGGGGCAGGCGAGCAGTACTTC
CSVIRRQGAGEQYF
>TRBJ2-7|TRBD1|.|TRBV10-3
TGTGCCATCAGCAGTCGGGGGACAGGTTCCGACGAGCAGTACTTC
CAISSRGTGSDEQYF
>TRBJ2-5|TRBD1|.|TRBV7-9
TGTGCCAGCAGCGTGTCCGGGACAGAAGAGACCCAGTACTTC
CASSVSGTEETQYF
>TRBJ2-1|TRBD2|once|TRBV18
TGTGCCAGCTCACCCGAGATAGCGGGAGATGAGCAGTTCTTC
CASSPEIAGDEQFF
>TRBJ2-3|.|.|TRBV9
TGTGCCAGCAGCGCCCCGGGGGCAGATACGCAGTATTTT
CASSAPGADTQYF
>TRBJ2-1|.|once|TRBV5-1
TGCGCCAGCAGCTTGGTGGGGAGCGACGAGCAGTTCTTC
CASSLVGSDEQFF
>TRBJ1-5|.|.|TRBV6-1
TGTGCCAGCAGTGACCTACAAGGCACCGGGAGCCTCTATAGCAATCAGCCCCAGCATTTT
CASSDLQGTGSLYSNQPQHF
>TRBJ2-2|TRBD2|once|TRBV5-1
TGCGCCAGCAGCTCAAACTTAGCGGGGGAGAACACCGGGGAGCTGTTTTTT
CASSSNLAGENTGELFF
>TRBJ1-1|TRBD1|.|TRBV15
TGTGCCACCAGCAGCGCTCCCAGGGCCGGGTGGGCAGGGGGCCTTCACGCTGAAGCTTTCTTT
CATSSAPRAGWAGGLHAEAFF
>TRBJ1-2|TRBD1|.|TRBV7-8
TGTGCCAGCAGCTCGGGGACAGAAAACTATGGCTACACCTTC
CASSSGTENYGYTF
>TRBJ2-7|.|few|TRBV5-1
TGCGCCAGCAGCGATGGAGCGAATCCCCACGAGCAGTACTTC
CASSDGANPHEQYF
>TRBJ2-5|.|.|TRBV7-6
TGTGCCAGCAGCCCGACTAGTTTGGAGACCCAGTACTTC
CASSPTSLETQYF
>TRBJ1-5|.|once|TRBV28
TGTGCCAGCAACGCGGGGTTGGGCAATCAGCCCCAGCATTTT
CASNAGLGNQPQHF